This TCR beta chain was sequenced in a study of shared clonotypes between healthy human individuals. Points from the study as a whole: Rarefaction analysis demonstrated incomplete sorted-subset sequencing notwithstanding large depth. Unshared clonotypes carried lower generation probabilities than those common to all four donors.

Profiled with immunoSEQ multiplex PCR; TCRdb holds only in-frame clones, not every one. Here the sample spans 2 million to 3 million clones, approximately 92% being singletons. With 2 bases clipped from V and 7 bases from J, the junction kept 11 bases outside the gene matches. Germline values: CDR1 MDHEN, CDR2 SYDVKM. The CDR3 loop spans 16 amino acids. A note on this clone: Antigen specificity is unknown.

This TCR was recovered from a man in his late teens or twenties in good health. The source material was naive CD4+ T cells sorted from blood. Subset described: CD45RA+ positively selected. The chain has TRBV28 and TRBJ2-3, with 8 bases identical to TRBD2. In DNA form, the CDR3 reads TGTGCCAGCAGTTTAGCGGGGGGCCCCAATGCAAATACGCAGTATTTT. Translation: CASSLAGGPNANTQYF.